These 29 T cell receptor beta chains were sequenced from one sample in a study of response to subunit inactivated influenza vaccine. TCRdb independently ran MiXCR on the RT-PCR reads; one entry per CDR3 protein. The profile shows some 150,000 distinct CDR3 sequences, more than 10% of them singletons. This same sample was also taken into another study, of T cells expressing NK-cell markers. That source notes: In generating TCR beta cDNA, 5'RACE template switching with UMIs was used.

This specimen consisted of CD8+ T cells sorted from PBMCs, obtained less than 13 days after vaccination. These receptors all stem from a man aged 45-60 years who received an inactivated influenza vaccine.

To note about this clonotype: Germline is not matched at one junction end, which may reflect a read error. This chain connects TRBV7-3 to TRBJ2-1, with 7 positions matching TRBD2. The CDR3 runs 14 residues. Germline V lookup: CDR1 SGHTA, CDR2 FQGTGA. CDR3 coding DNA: TGTGCCAGCAGCCGGGTTACTAGCGCCTCTGAGCAGCTCTTC. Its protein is CASSRVTSASEQLF. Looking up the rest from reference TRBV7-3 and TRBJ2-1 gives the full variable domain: GAGVSQTPSNKVTEKGKYVELRCDPISGHTALYWYRQSLGQGPEFLIYFQGTGAADDSGLPNDRFFAVRPEGSVSTLKIQRTERGDSAVYLCASSRVTSASEQLFGPGTRLTVL.

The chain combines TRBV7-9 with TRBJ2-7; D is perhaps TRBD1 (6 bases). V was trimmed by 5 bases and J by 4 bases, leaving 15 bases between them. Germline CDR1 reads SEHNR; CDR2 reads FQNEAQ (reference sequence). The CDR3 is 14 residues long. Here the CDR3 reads CASSIGAGVYEQYF. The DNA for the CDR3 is TGTGCCAGCAGCATTGGGGCAGGGGTATACGAGCAGTACTTC.

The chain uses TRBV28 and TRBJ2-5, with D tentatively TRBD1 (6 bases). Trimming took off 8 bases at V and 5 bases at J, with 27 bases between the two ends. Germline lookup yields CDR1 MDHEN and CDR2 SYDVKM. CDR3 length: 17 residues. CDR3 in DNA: TGTGCCAGCCGGGGCCCCCGGGACACAGTCGCCGATGAGACCCAGTACTTC. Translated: CASRGPRDTVADETQYF.

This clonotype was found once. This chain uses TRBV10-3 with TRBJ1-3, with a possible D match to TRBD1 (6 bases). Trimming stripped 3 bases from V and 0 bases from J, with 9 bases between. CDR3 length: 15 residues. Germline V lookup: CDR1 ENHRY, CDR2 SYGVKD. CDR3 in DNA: TGTGCCATCAGTGAAGACAGGAGCTCTGGAAACACCATATATTTT. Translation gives CAISEDRSSGNTIYF.

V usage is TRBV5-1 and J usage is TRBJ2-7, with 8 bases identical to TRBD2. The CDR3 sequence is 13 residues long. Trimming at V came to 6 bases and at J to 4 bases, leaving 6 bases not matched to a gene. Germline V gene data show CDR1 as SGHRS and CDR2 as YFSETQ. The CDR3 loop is CASTSGGPYEQYF. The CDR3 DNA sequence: TGCGCCAGCACCTCGGGAGGGCCTTACGAGCAGTACTTC.

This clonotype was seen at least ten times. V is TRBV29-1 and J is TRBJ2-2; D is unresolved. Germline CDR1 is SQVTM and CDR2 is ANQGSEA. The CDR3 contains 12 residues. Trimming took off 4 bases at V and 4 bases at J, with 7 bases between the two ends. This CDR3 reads CSVVPPTGELFF. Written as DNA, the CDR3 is TGCAGCGTTGTTCCCCCCACCGGGGAGCTGTTTTTT.

The CDR3 reads CASSLSLAGASSYEQYF. CDR3 nucleotide sequence: TGTGCCAGCAGTTTATCCCTAGCGGGGGCAAGCTCCTACGAGCAGTACTTC. The chain joins TRBV28 to TRBJ2-7, with TRBD2 matching 10 bases. Germline lookup yields CDR1 MDHEN and CDR2 SYDVKM. The CDR3 has 17 residues. J lost 0 bases, V lost 1 base, and 6 bases had no gene match.

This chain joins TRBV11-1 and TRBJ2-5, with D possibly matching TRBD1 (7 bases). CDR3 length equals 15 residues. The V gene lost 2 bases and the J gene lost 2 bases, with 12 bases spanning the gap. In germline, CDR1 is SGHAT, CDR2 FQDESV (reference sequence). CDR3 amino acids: CASSLWGDSQETQYF. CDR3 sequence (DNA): TGTGCCAGCAGCTTATGGGGGGACAGTCAAGAGACCCAGTACTTC.

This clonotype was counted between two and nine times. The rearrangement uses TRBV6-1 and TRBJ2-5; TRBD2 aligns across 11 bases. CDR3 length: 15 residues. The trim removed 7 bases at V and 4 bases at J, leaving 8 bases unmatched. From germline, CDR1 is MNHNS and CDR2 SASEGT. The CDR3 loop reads CASIPTSGVGETQYF. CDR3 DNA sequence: TGTGCCAGCATCCCGACTAGCGGGGTGGGAGAGACCCAGTACTTC.

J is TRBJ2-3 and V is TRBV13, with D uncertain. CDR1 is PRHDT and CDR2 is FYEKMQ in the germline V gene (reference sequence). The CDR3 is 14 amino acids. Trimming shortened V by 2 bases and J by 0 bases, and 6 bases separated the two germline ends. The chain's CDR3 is CASSLWVSTDTQYF. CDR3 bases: TGTGCCAGCAGCTTATGGGTCAGCACAGATACGCAGTATTTT.

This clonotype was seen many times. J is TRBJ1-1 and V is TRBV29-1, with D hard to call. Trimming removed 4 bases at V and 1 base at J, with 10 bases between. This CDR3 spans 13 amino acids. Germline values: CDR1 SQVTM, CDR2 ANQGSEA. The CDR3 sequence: CSVGFRTNTEAFF. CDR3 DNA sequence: TGCAGCGTTGGTTTCCGGACGAACACTGAAGCTTTCTTT.

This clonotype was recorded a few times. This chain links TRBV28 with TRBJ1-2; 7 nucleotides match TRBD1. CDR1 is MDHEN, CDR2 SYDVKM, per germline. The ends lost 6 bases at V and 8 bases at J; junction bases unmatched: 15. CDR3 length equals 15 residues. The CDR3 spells CASSPTRTGALGYTF. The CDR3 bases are TGTGCCAGCAGCCCTACCCGGACAGGAGCTCTGGGCTACACCTTC.

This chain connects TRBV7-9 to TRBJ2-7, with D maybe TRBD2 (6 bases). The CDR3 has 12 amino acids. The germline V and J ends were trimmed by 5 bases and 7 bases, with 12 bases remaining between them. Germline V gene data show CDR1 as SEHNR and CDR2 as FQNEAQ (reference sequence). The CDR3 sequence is CASSIIAGEQYF. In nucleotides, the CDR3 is TGTGCCAGCAGCATAATTGCGGGGGAGCAGTACTTC.

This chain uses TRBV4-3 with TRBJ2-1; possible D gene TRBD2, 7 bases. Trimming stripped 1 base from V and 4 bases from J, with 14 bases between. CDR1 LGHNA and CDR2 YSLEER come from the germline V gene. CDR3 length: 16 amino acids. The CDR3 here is CASSQVHGGRYNEQFF. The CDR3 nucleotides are TGCGCCAGCAGCCAAGTGCACGGGGGGCGGTACAATGAGCAGTTCTTC.

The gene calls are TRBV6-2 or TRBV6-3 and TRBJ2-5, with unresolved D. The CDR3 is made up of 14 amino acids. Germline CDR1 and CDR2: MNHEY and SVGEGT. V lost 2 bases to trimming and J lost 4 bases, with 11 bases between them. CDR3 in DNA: TGTGCCAGCAGTTACACGGCCAGGTCAGAGACCCAGTACTTC. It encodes CASSYTARSETQYF.

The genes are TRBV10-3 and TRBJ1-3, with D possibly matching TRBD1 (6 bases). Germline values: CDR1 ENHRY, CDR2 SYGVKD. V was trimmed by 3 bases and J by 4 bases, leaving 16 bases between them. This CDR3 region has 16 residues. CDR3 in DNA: TGTGCCATCAGTGACTCAGAAGGGGGGTCCGGAAACACCATATATTTT. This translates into CAISDSEGGSGNTIYF.

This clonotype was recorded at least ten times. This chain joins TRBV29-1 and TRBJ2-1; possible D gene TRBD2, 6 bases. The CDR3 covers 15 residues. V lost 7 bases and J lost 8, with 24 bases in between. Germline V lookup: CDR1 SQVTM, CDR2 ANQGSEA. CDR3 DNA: TGCAGCGCTGGTACCGGGGCGGCCTGGGGGGATGAGCAGTTCTTC. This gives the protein CSAGTGAAWGDEQFF.

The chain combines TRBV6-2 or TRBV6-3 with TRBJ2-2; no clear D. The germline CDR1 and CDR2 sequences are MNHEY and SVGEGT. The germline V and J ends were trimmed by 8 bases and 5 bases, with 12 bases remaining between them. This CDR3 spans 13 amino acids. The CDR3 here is CASGPVGTGELFF. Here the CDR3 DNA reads TGTGCCAGCGGACCCGTTGGGACCGGGGAGCTGTTTTTT.

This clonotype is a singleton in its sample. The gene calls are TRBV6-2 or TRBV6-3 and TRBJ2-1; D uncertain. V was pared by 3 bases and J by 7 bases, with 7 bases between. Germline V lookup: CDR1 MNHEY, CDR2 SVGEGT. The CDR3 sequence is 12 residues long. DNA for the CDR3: TGTGCCAGCAGTTATGTATTGAATGAGCAGTTCTTC. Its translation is CASSYVLNEQFF.

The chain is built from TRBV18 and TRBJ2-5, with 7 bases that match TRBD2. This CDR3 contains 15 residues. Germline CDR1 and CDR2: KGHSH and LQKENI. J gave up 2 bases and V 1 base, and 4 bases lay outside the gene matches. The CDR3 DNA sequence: TGTGCCAGCTCACCACTTCTAGCGGAACAAGAGACCCAGTACTTC. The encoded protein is CASSPLLAEQETQYF.

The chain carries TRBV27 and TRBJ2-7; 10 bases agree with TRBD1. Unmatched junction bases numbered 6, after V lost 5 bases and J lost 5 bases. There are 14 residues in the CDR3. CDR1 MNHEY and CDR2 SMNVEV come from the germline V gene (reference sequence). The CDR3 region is CASSHGQGGHEQYF. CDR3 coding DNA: TGTGCCAGCAGTCATGGACAGGGGGGCCACGAGCAGTACTTC.

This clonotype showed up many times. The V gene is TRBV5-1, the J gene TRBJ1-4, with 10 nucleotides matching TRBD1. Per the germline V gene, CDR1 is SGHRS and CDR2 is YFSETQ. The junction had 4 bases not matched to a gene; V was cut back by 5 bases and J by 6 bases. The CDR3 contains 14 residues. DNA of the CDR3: TGCGCCAGCAGTTCCGGACAGGGGGATGAAAAACTGTTTTTT. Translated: CASSSGQGDEKLFF.

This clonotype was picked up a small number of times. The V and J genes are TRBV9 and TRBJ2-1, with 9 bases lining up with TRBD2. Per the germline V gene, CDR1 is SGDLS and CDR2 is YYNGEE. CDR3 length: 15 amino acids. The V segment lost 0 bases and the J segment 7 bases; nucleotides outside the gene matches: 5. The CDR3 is CASSVGAGGPNEQFF. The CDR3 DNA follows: TGTGCCAGCAGCGTAGGGGCGGGAGGGCCGAATGAGCAGTTCTTC. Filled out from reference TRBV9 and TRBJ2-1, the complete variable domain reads DSGVTQTPKHLITATGQRVTLRCSPRSGDLSVYWYQQSLDQGLQFLIQYYNGEERAKGNILERFSAQQFPDLHSELNLSSLELGDSALYFCASSVGAGGPNEQFFGPGTRLTVL.

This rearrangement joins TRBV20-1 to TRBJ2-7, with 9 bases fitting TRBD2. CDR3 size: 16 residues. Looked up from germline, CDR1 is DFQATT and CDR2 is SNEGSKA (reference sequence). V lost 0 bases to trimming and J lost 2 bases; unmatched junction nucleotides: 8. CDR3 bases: TGCAGTGCTAGAGATCACAAGCGGGAGGCCACCTACGAGCAGTACTTC. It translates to CSARDHKREATYEQYF.

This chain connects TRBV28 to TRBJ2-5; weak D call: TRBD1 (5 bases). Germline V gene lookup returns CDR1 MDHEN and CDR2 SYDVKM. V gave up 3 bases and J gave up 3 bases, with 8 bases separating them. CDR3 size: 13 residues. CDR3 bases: TGTGCCAGCAGTTTTCCCAGGGAAGAGACCCAGTACTTC. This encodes CASSFPREETQYF.

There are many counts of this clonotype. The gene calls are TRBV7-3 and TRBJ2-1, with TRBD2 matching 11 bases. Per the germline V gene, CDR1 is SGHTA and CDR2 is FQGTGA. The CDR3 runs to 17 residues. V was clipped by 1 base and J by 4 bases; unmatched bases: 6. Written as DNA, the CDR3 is TGTGCCAGCAGCTTAAGCTTAGCGGGAGGGCCTTACAATGAGCAGTTCTTC. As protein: CASSLSLAGGPYNEQFF.

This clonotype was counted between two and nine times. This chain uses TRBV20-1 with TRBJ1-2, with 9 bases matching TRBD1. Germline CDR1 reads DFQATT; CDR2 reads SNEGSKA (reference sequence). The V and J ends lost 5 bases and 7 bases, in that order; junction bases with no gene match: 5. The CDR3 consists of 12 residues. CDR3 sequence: CSAEGQGFGYTF. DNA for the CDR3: TGCAGTGCTGAGGGACAGGGCTTTGGCTACACCTTC.

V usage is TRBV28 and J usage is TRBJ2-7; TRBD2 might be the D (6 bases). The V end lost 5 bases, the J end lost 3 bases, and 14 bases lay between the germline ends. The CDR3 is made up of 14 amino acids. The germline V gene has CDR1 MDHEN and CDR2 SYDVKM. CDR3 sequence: CASSPILAIYEQYF. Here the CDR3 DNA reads TGTGCCAGCAGTCCAATCCTAGCGATCTACGAGCAGTACTTC.

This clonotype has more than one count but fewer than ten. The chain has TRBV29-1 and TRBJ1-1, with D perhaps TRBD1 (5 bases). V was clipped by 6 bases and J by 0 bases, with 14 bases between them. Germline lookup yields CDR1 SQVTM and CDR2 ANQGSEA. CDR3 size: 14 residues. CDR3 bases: TGCAGCGTCCCGGGACCGACTATGAACACTGAAGCTTTCTTT. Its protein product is CSVPGPTMNTEAFF.